This T cell receptor (beta chain) is from a study of T cell responses to AZD1222 COVID-19 vaccine. Study findings and constraints: Repertoire sampling happened only post peak T cell response.

The CDR3 consists of 16 residues. Germline lookup yields CDR1 LNHNV and CDR2 YYDKDF (reference sequence). The junction had 1 base not matched to a gene; V was cut back by 1 base and J by 0 bases. To note about this clone: Antigen specificity is unknown.

Pooled in the analysis were second doses at about 4 or about 12 weeks. The repertoire was sequenced with immunoSEQ multiplex PCR; TCRdb's copy has only in-frame clones and lacks some. This sample has approximately 120,000 clones, with around 87% found just once. This clonotype was sampled from an adult who received the AZD1222 COVID-19 vaccine. Material: peripheral blood, obtained 28 days after the second AZD1222 dose. This rearrangement joins TRBV15 to TRBJ2-1; TRBD2 agrees at 9 bases. In nucleotides, the CDR3 is TGTGCCACCAGCAGAGGTAGCGGGAGCTCCTACAATGAGCAGTTCTTC. It translates to CATSRGSGSSYNEQFF.